Listed here are 11 T cell receptor beta chains from one sample, sequenced in a study of blood T cells in healthy people across ages. Then a second PCR, running about 7 to 11 cycles, was carried out with a sample-barcoded 5' primer and a J-beta primer mix. Via MiXCR, TCRdb re-called the 5' RACE reads, giving one row per CDR3 protein. The sample holds roughly 680,000 distinct CDR3 sequences, 49% seen once. Material for sequencing was blood. Receptors originate from an older woman in good health.

The chain has TRBV29-1 and TRBJ1-2, with D uncertain. Trimming cost V 2 bases and J 5 bases, with 15 bases left between them. The CDR3 loop spans 14 amino acids. Germline V CDR1 and CDR2: SQVTM, ANQGSEA. The CDR3 nucleotides read TGCAGCGTTGAAAAAACAGAGGATAAATATGGCTACACCTTC. Its protein product is CSVEKTEDKYGYTF. Using reference TRBV29-1 and TRBJ1-2 for the parts outside the CDR3, the full variable domain is SAVISQKPSRDICQRGTSLTIQCQVDSQVTMMFWYRQQPGQSLTLIATANQGSEATYESGFVIDKFPISRPNLTFSTLTVSNMSPEDSSIYLCSVEKTEDKYGYTFGSGTRLTVV.

CDR3 sequence: CASTRPPSGNTEAFF. CDR3 nucleotide sequence: TGTGCCAGCACCCGCCCACCAAGTGGGAACACTGAAGCTTTCTTT. The genes are TRBV28 and TRBJ1-1; D remains unclear. The V gene lost 7 bases and the J gene lost 1 base, with 16 bases spanning the gap. This CDR3 has 15 residues. Germline V gene sequence: CDR1 MDHEN, CDR2 SYDVKM.

The chain employs TRBV28 and TRBJ2-3; 8 bases fit TRBD1. Trimming took 5 bases from V and 7 from J; bases not matched to a gene: 11. There are 15 residues in the CDR3. CDR1 and CDR2 from the germline V gene are MDHEN and SYDVKM. CDR3 sequence (DNA): TGTGCCAGCAGTGCAGGGGGCGCTGGGGTAAATACGCAGTATTTT. Translated, it gives CASSAGGAGVNTQYF.

This sequence joins TRBV5-1 and TRBJ2-3; the match to TRBD1 covers 7 bases. This CDR3 is 17 amino acids long. Germline CDR1 and CDR2: SGHRS and YFSETQ. V shed 4 bases and J 2 bases; nucleotides not matched to a gene: 13. The CDR3 here is CASSRRRDSDTTDTQYF. The CDR3 DNA reads TGCGCCAGCAGCAGACGCCGGGACAGTGATACCACAGATACGCAGTATTTT.

This clonotype has a count of ten or more. The chain employs TRBV20-1 and TRBJ1-2, with TRBD1 matching 7 bases. J was trimmed by 8 bases and V by 8 bases; bases with no gene match: 8. This CDR3 spans 11 amino acids. Germline-derived CDR1 and CDR2 are DFQATT and SNEGSKA (reference sequence). CDR3 sequence: CSHARGEGYTF. The CDR3 DNA follows: TGCAGTCATGCCAGGGGGGAAGGCTACACCTTC.

As for this clonotype: A much larger clone differs from this one at a single base, so this may be a read error. V is TRBV20-1 and J is TRBJ2-7, with D perhaps TRBD1 or TRBD2 (6 bases each). V was cut by 5 bases and J by 7 bases, with 24 bases left in between. In germline, CDR1 is DFQATT, CDR2 SNEGSKA (reference sequence). The CDR3 consists of 15 residues. The CDR3 here is CSAAPGGGLVNEQYF. The CDR3 DNA follows: TGCAGTGCTGCACCCGGGGGCGGGTTGGTCAATGAGCAGTACTTC.

This clonotype was seen repeatedly, ten times or more. The chain employs TRBV29-1 and TRBJ1-4, with a possible D match to TRBD1 (5 bases). From germline, CDR1 is SQVTM and CDR2 ANQGSEA. Between the trimmed V and J ends, which lost 1 base and 6 bases, there was a span of 9 bases. CDR3 length: 13 residues. The CDR3 bases are TGCAGCGTTGAAGCAGACAGTGATGAAAAACTGTTTTTT. This translates into CSVEADSDEKLFF.

This clonotype was found once. The chain employs TRBV20-1 and TRBJ1-4; TRBD1 might be the D (5 bases). CDR1 is DFQATT, CDR2 SNEGSKA, per germline (reference sequence). The CDR3 sequence is 14 residues long. Deletions cut 6 bases from V and 0 bases from J, with 11 bases between. In DNA, the CDR3 is TGCAGTGCCAGGGCTGGGGCAACTAATGAAAAACTGTTTTTT. Translation gives CSARAGATNEKLFF.

Concerning this clonotype: This may stem from a read error, because a much larger clone lies one nucleotide away. The chain couples TRBV7-8 to TRBJ2-7; D unresolved. Germline CDR1 SGHVS, CDR2 FQNEAQ. The CDR3 length is 13 residues. CDR3: CANSLAPSYEQYF. Here the CDR3 DNA reads TGTGCCAACAGCTTAGCTCCTTCCTACGAGCAGTACTTC.

The genes are TRBV20-1 and TRBJ2-3; D is unclear. Trimming pared 5 bases from V and 1 base from J, leaving 19 bases between. The CDR3 consists of 16 residues. Germline lookup yields CDR1 DFQATT and CDR2 SNEGSKA (reference sequence). Here the CDR3 DNA reads TGCAGTGCTCTTTCCCCGGCGGAGCGAGGCACAGATACGCAGTATTTT. This encodes CSALSPAERGTDTQYF.

For this clonotype: This may come from a read error, since a much larger clone is one base off. The chain employs TRBV7-9 and TRBJ2-4; 8 bases are a match to TRBD1. V dropped 1 base and J dropped 13; count of bases not matched to a gene: 12. The CDR3 consists of 15 residues. Per germline, CDR1 SEHNR and CDR2 FQNEAQ (reference sequence). The CDR3 DNA reads TGTGCCAGCAGCTTAGGCCTCGGACAGGGCAAATCCCAGTACTTC. It encodes CASSLGLGQGKSQYF. Looking up the rest from reference TRBV7-9 and TRBJ2-4 gives the full variable domain: DTGVSQNPRHKITKRGQNVTFRCDPISEHNRLYWYRQTLGQGPEFLTYFQNEAQLEKSRLLSDRFSAERPKGSFSTLEIQRTEQGDSAMYLCASSLGLGQGKSQYFGAGTRLSVL.